Listed here are 20 T cell receptor beta chains from one sample, sequenced in a study of blood T cell repertoires in COVID-19. This table comes from immunoSEQ multiplex PCR, and its TCRdb copy is limited to in-frame clones, with some not included. This sample has roughly 130,000 clones, with over 80% found just once. Sequenced: PBMCs or T cells enriched from blood (not recorded which). The receptors were sampled from a woman between 25 and 40 years old who had recovered from COVID-19.

The chain is built from TRBV6-6 and TRBJ1-1; a possible D gene is TRBD1 (6 bases). Germline loops: CDR1 MNHNY, CDR2 SVGAGI (reference sequence). V lost 5 bases to trimming and J lost 1 base, with 8 bases between them. The CDR3 is made up of 13 amino acids. The DNA for the CDR3 is TGTGCCAGCAGTAAACAGGGGAACACTGAAGCTTTCTTT. It encodes CASSKQGNTEAFF.

This rearrangement joins TRBV5-1 to TRBJ1-3; possibly TRBD1 for D (6 bases). V was shortened by 5 bases and J by 3 bases, with 15 bases between the two germline ends. CDR3 length: 15 residues. The V gene's germline CDR1 is SGHRS and CDR2 YFSETQ. The CDR3 DNA is TGCGCCAGCAGGGTGGACAGCGGAAATGGAAACACCATATATTTT. Protein: CASRVDSGNGNTIYF.

The V and J genes are TRBV25-1 and TRBJ1-1; 8 bases match TRBD1. Germline V gives CDR1 MGHDK, CDR2 SYGVNS. This CDR3 is 13 amino acids long. J was trimmed by 4 bases and V by 10 bases; bases with no gene match: 8. CDR3 nucleotides: TGTGCCACCCGGACAGGGTATATCACTGAAGCTTTCTTT. Protein: CATRTGYITEAFF.

This rearrangement joins TRBV25-1 to TRBJ2-7, with TRBD1 matching 8 bases. There are 14 residues in the CDR3. V dropped 4 bases and J dropped 4; count of bases not matched to a gene: 6. The germline V gene has CDR1 MGHDK and CDR2 SYGVNS. Here the CDR3 reads CASSGQGRGYEQYF. For the CDR3, the DNA is TGTGCCAGCAGTGGACAGGGGCGCGGGTACGAGCAGTACTTC.

The chain recombines TRBV30 with TRBJ1-2; D is undetermined. V gave up 8 bases and J gave up 8 bases, with 12 bases separating them. The CDR3 length is 10 residues. Germline-derived CDR1 and CDR2 are GTSNPN and SVGIG (reference sequence). The CDR3: CAAGGGGYTF. For the CDR3, the DNA is TGTGCCGCAGGAGGTGGAGGCTACACCTTC.

The V and J genes are TRBV7-2 and TRBJ2-7; 8 bases align to TRBD2. CDR1 and CDR2 (germline): SGHTA, FQGNSA. With 3 bases clipped from V and 1 base from J, the junction kept 2 bases outside the gene matches. This CDR3 comprises 14 residues. Written as DNA, the CDR3 is TGTGCCAGCAGCTTTAGCGGGATATCCTACGAGCAGTACTTC. Its protein product is CASSFSGISYEQYF.

The gene calls are TRBV4-2 and TRBJ2-7, with TRBD1 matching over 7 bases. CDR1 is LGHNA, CDR2 YNFKEQ, per germline. This CDR3 is built from 13 residues. V shed 0 bases, J shed 7 bases, and the junction held 3 bases outside the gene matches. CDR3 sequence: CASSQETGREQYF. DNA of the CDR3: TGTGCCAGCAGCCAAGAGACAGGGAGAGAGCAGTACTTC.

The V and J genes are TRBV5-1 and TRBJ2-3; the match to TRBD1 covers 10 bases. Germline V lookup: CDR1 SGHRS, CDR2 YFSETQ. The V segment lost 4 bases and the J segment 3 bases; nucleotides outside the gene matches: 2. CDR3 length: 14 amino acids. The CDR3, as DNA: TGCGCCAGCAGCGCGGACAGGGGGACAGATACGCAGTATTTT. This encodes CASSADRGTDTQYF.

This chain connects TRBV19 to TRBJ1-3; 7 bases map to TRBD1. CDR3 size: 15 residues. Germline CDR1 reads LNHDA; CDR2 reads SQIVND (reference sequence). V was pared by 4 bases and J by 0 bases, with 3 bases of the junction left unmatched. CDR3 residues: CASSTTGTSGNTIYF. For the CDR3, the DNA is TGTGCCAGTAGTACGACAGGGACCTCTGGAAACACCATATATTTT.

A single count supports this clone. The J gene is TRBJ2-1, the V gene TRBV9, with D perhaps TRBD1 (5 bases). Per germline, CDR1 SGDLS and CDR2 YYNGEE. The V end lost 0 bases, the J end lost 4 bases, and 14 bases lay between the germline ends. The CDR3 sequence is 16 residues long. The CDR3 DNA is TGTGCCAGCAGCGTAGGGGTAGGGGCCCAATACAATGAGCAGTTCTTC. It specifies CASSVGVGAQYNEQFF.

The V call is TRBV19, the J call TRBJ1-5; tentatively, D is TRBD1 (6 bases). The CDR3 extends over 17 amino acids. Between the trimmed V and J ends, which lost 2 bases and 3 bases, there was a span of 17 bases. CDR1 is LNHDA, CDR2 SQIVND, per germline (reference sequence). CDR3 in amino acids: CASSILAGGRVNQPQHF. CDR3 DNA: TGTGCCAGTAGTATATTGGCTGGGGGCAGGGTCAATCAGCCCCAGCATTTT.

V is TRBV5-6 and J is TRBJ2-7; 7 nucleotides agree with TRBD1. The J segment lost 3 bases and the V segment lost 0 bases, leaving 6 bases of the junction unmatched. The germline CDR1 and CDR2 sequences are SGHDT and YYEEEE. The CDR3 runs 15 residues. The CDR3 region has the DNA TGTGCCAGCAGCTTGGTCGGGACAGAGGACTACGAGCAGTACTTC. Its translation is CASSLVGTEDYEQYF.

In its sample, this clone was seen a few times. The chain links TRBV6-1 to TRBJ2-3; D is perhaps TRBD2 (5 bases). CDR3 length equals 20 residues. V was trimmed by 0 bases and J by 5 bases, leaving 27 bases between them. Germline CDR1 reads MNHNS; CDR2 reads SASEGT. This chain's CDR3 is CASSEAPGRVGVERLDTQYF. The DNA for the CDR3 is TGTGCCAGCAGTGAAGCGCCTGGCAGAGTGGGAGTTGAAAGGTTAGATACGCAGTATTTT.

The chain uses TRBV7-3 and TRBJ2-1; D ambiguous. The CDR3 runs to 13 residues. Germline assignment: CDR1 SGHTA and CDR2 FQGTGA. V lost 5 bases and J lost 13, with 18 bases in between. For the CDR3, the DNA is TGTGCCAGCAGCCCCCCCCCGGGTCTTACCCAGTTCTTC. Protein product: CASSPPPGLTQFF.

The rearrangement joins TRBV5-4 to TRBJ1-2; D remains ambiguous. The CDR3 runs to 13 residues. Germline CDR1 and CDR2: SGHNT and YYREEE (reference sequence). V was cut by 2 bases and J by 5 bases, with 10 bases left in between. The DNA for the CDR3 is TGTGCCAGCAGCTTCGGGGATAGTTATGGCTACACCTTC. This codes for CASSFGDSYGYTF.

J is TRBJ1-2 and V is TRBV2; 7 bases match TRBD1. Losses at the gene ends were 4 bases for V and 8 bases for J; bases not matched to a gene: 7. The germline V gene encodes CDR1 SNHLY and CDR2 FYNNEI. The CDR3 runs 13 residues. CDR3 nucleotide sequence: TGTGCCAGCAGTGGCGACAGGGCGCGCGGCTACACCTTC. Translating gives CASSGDRARGYTF.

The count of this clone is one. The chain links TRBV2 to TRBJ1-6; 7 bases fit TRBD1. Germline loops: CDR1 SNHLY, CDR2 FYNNEI. The CDR3 contains 15 residues. Germline trimming cut 6 bases from V and 6 bases from J; bases unmatched to any gene: 8. As DNA, the CDR3 is TGTGCCAGCAGAGAAACCGGGACAGTTAATTCACCCCTCCACTTT. Encoded protein: CASRETGTVNSPLHF.

Only one count was recorded for this clone. The rearrangement uses TRBV30 and TRBJ1-6, with 7 bases matching TRBD1. With V trimmed by 4 bases and J by 10 bases, 7 bases remained unmatched. Germline values: CDR1 GTSNPN, CDR2 SVGIG (reference sequence). The CDR3 is made up of 13 amino acids. The CDR3 protein is CAWTSGGRSPLHF. In nucleotides, the CDR3 is TGTGCCTGGACTTCAGGGGGGCGGTCACCCCTCCACTTT. The variable domain in full, with the rest retrieved from reference TRBV30 and TRBJ1-6, is SQTIHQWPATLVQPVGSPLSLECTVEGTSNPNLYWYRQAAGRGLQLLFYSVGIGQISSEVPQNLSASRPQDRQFILSSKKLLLSDSGFYLCAWTSGGRSPLHFGNGTRLTVT.

This clone was observed once. This rearrangement joins TRBV12-3 or TRBV12-4 to TRBJ2-5; D call uncertain. The CDR3 totals 12 residues. Trimming stripped 4 bases from V and 5 bases from J, with 8 bases between. CDR3 in amino acids: CASSWSVETQYF. The CDR3 DNA reads as TGTGCCAGCAGTTGGAGCGTTGAGACCCAGTACTTC.

The V gene is TRBV28, the J gene TRBJ2-7; D unclear. The V gene lost 6 bases and the J gene lost 4 bases, with 19 bases spanning the gap. Germline CDR1 is MDHEN and CDR2 is SYDVKM. The CDR3 is 15 amino acids. Written as DNA, the CDR3 is TGTGCCAGCAGCCTTCCCGCGAGCCTACGATACGAGCAGTACTTC. This codes for CASSLPASLRYEQYF.